The 10 T cell receptor beta chains below come from one sample, sequenced in a study of T cells in Graves' hyperthyroidism and ophthalmopathy. Amplified regions were TCR beta CDR3 sequences from RNA transcripts. Carried out on the TCR CDR3, a first-round RT-PCR used the HTBI primer set. One entry per CDR3 protein, called by TCRdb with MiXCR from the multiplex PCR reads. The profile shows some 350,000 distinct CDR3 sequences, about 15% of them singletons. The sample taken for sequencing was blood. Source of these receptors: an older woman with Graves' ophthalmopathy.

This clonotype was seen ten or more times. The V and J genes are TRBV28 and TRBJ2-7, with D unresolved. Germline loops: CDR1 MDHEN, CDR2 SYDVKM. The CDR3 has 14 amino acids. The V end was cut by 7 bases, the J end by 1 base, with 14 bases between. CDR3 amino acids: CASMLYSQSYEQYF. DNA of the CDR3: TGTGCCAGCATGCTGTACAGCCAGTCCTACGAGCAGTACTTC.

Concerning this clonotype itself: A read error may explain this, as a much larger clone is one base away. The chain joins TRBV2 to TRBJ2-2; maybe TRBD2 (6 bases). V lost 11 bases and J lost 7, with 14 bases in between. Looked up from germline, CDR1 is SNHLY and CDR2 is FYNNEI. The CDR3 spans 12 residues. DNA for the CDR3: TGTGCCGGAACTAGCTCCGGCGGGGAGCTGTTTTTT. Its protein product is CAGTSSGGELFF.

This clonotype was seen repeatedly, ten times or more. The V call is TRBV30, the J call TRBJ2-3; D possibly matches TRBD1 or TRBD2 (5 bases each). The germline V gene has CDR1 GTSNPN and CDR2 SVGIG (reference sequence). This CDR3 is built from 13 residues. Trimming removed 0 bases from V and 6 bases from J, with 10 bases in between. The CDR3 DNA follows: TGTGCCTGGAGTGTACGGGACCGGGATACGCAGTATTTT. Translating it yields CAWSVRDRDTQYF.

This clonotype was counted at least ten times. The V call is TRBV6-2 or TRBV6-3, the J call TRBJ2-7; 7 bases align to TRBD1. The CDR3 extends over 14 amino acids. Germline V gives CDR1 MNHEY, CDR2 SVGEGT. The trim removed 5 bases at V and 2 bases at J, leaving 6 bases unmatched. CDR3 protein: CASSEDRTPYEQYF. The DNA of the CDR3 is TGTGCCAGCAGTGAGGACAGGACCCCCTACGAGCAGTACTTC.

This clonotype occurred many times. The J gene is TRBJ1-5, the V gene TRBV20-1, with TRBD1 as a possible D gene (5 bases). Germline V CDR1 and CDR2: DFQATT, SNEGSKA (reference sequence). V lost 3 bases, J lost 3 bases, and 15 bases lay in between. The CDR3 has 15 residues. The CDR3 DNA reads as TGCAGTGCTAGCCAGGGTGGGGGAAACAATCAGCCCCAGCATTTT. As protein: CSASQGGGNNQPQHF.

The chain couples TRBV5-6 to TRBJ1-2; 8 bases fit TRBD1. Germline CDR1 and CDR2: SGHDT and YYEEEE. The V gene end was trimmed by 4 bases and the J gene end by 0 bases; junction bases not matched to a gene: 5. CDR3 size: 15 residues. The CDR3 DNA reads TGTGCCAGCAGCCGAGACAGGGGATCTAACTATGGCTACACCTTC. Translation: CASSRDRGSNYGYTF.

There are many counts of this clonotype. The V gene is TRBV27, the J gene TRBJ1-5; the match to TRBD1 covers 8 bases. J lost 6 bases, V lost 4 bases, and 5 bases had no gene match. CDR1 is MNHEY and CDR2 is SMNVEV in the germline V gene (reference sequence). The CDR3 length is 14 residues. The CDR3 loop is CASSYTGGRQPQHF. In nucleotides, the CDR3 is TGTGCCAGCAGTTACACAGGGGGTCGTCAGCCCCAGCATTTT.

This clonotype was found many times. The V and J genes are TRBV12-3 or TRBV12-4 and TRBJ2-1, with D possibly matching TRBD2 (6 bases). This CDR3 contains 15 residues. Trimming cost V 6 bases and J 8 bases, with 20 bases left between them. The CDR3 reads CASSYTGTSGHEQFF. The CDR3 DNA is TGTGCCAGCAGCTATACCGGGACTTCGGGCCATGAGCAGTTCTTC.

The rearrangement links TRBV20-1 to TRBJ2-5; 7 positions match TRBD2. Trimming took 5 bases from V and 5 from J; bases not matched to a gene: 2. The CDR3 covers 11 residues. Per the germline V gene, CDR1 is DFQATT and CDR2 is SNEGSKA (reference sequence). CDR3 coding DNA: TGCAGTGCTCAGGGAGGGGAGACCCAGTACTTC. This encodes CSAQGGETQYF.

This clonotype has ten or more counts. The chain carries TRBV28 and TRBJ2-7; 12 bases match TRBD1. Trimming cost V 8 bases and J 4 bases; bases outside gene matches: 6. The CDR3 consists of 14 residues. Per germline, CDR1 MDHEN and CDR2 SYDVKM. The CDR3 loop reads CASRDRGRGYEQYF. The CDR3 DNA follows: TGTGCCAGCCGGGACAGGGGGCGCGGTTACGAGCAGTACTTC.